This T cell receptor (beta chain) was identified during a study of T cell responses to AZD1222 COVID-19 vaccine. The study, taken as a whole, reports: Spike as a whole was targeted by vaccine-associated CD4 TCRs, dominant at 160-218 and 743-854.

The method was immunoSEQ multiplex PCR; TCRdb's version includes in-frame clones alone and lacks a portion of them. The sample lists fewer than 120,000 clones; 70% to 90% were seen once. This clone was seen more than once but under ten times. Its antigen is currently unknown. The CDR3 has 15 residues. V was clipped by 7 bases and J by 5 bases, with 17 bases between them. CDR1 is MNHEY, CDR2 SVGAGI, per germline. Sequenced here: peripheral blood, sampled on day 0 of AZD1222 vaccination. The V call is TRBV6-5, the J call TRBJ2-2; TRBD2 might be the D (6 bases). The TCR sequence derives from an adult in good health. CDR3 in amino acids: CASNQRVPSTGELFF. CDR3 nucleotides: TGTGCCAGCAACCAGCGGGTCCCGTCTACCGGGGAGCTGTTTTTT.